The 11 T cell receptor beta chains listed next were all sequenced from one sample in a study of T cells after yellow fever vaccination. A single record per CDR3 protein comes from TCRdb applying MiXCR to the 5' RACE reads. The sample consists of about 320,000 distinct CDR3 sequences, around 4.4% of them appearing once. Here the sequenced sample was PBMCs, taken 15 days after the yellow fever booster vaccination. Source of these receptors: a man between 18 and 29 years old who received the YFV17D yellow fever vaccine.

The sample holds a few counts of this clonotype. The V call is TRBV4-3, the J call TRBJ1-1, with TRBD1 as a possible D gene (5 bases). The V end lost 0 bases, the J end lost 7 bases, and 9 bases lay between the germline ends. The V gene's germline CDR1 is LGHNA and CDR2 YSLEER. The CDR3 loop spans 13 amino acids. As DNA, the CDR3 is TGCGCCAGCAGCCAAGATTCGGGGGTTGAAGCTTTCTTT. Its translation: CASSQDSGVEAFF.

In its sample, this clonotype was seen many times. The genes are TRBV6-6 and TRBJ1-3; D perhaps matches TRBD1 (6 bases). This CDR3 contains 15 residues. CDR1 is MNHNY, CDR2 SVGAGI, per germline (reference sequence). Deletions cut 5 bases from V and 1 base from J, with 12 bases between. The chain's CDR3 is CASSRPRGSGNTIYF. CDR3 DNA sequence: TGTGCCAGCAGTCGCCCCAGGGGATCTGGAAACACCATATATTTT.

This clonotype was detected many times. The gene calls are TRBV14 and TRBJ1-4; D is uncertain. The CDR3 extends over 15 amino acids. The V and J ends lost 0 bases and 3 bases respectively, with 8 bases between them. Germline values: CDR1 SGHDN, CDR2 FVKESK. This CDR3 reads CASSQEWASNEKLFF. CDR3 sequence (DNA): TGTGCCAGCAGCCAAGAATGGGCTTCTAATGAAAAACTGTTTTTT.

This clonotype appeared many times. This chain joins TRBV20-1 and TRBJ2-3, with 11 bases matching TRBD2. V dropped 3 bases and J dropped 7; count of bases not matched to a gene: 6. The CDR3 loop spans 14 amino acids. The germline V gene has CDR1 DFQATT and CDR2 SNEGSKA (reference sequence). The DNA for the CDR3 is TGCAGTGCTAGTACGGCTAGCGGGGGGTATACGCAGTATTTT. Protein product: CSASTASGGYTQYF.

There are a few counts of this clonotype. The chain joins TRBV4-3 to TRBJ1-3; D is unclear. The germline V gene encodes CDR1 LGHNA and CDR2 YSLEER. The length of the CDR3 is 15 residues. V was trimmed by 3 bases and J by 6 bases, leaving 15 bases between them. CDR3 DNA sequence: TGCGCCAGCAGCCAGGGTGGCAGGCTCTTAAACACCATATATTTT. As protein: CASSQGGRLLNTIYF.

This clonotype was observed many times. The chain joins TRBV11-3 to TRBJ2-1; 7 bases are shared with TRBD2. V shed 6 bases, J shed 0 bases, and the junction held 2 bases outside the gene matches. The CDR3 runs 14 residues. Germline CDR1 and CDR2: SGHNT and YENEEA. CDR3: CASSAGDSYNEQFF. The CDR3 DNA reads TGTGCCAGCAGTGCGGGGGACTCCTACAATGAGCAGTTCTTC.

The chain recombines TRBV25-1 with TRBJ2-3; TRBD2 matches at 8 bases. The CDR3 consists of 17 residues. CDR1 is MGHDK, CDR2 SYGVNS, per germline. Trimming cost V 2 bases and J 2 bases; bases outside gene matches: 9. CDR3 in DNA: TGTGCCAGCAGTGAACTGGGAGCGGGGGCCGTCACAGATACGCAGTATTTT. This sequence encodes CASSELGAGAVTDTQYF.

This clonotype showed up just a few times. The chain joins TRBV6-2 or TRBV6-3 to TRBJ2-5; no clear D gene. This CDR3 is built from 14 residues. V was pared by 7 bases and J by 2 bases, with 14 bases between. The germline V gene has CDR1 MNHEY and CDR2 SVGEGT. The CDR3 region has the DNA TGTGCCAGCAATAGGCGATGGGAACAAGAGACCCAGTACTTC. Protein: CASNRRWEQETQYF.

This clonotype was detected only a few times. This CDR3 is CASSTPGGAAANEKLFF. DNA for the CDR3: TGTGCCAGCAGCACACCCGGCGGGGCAGCCGCCAATGAAAAACTGTTTTTT. This chain joins TRBV11-2 and TRBJ1-4, with a possible D match to TRBD1 (5 bases). This CDR3 is built from 17 residues. V dropped 5 bases and J dropped 5 bases, with 21 bases sitting between them. CDR1 is SGHAT, CDR2 FQNNGV, per germline.

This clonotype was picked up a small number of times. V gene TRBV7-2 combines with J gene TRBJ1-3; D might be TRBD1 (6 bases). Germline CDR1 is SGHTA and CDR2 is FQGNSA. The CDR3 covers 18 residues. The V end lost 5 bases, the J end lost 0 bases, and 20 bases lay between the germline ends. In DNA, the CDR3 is TGTGCCAGCAGCCCAGCCCTGCAGGGGATGAGCTCTGGAAACACCATATATTTT. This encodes CASSPALQGMSSGNTIYF.

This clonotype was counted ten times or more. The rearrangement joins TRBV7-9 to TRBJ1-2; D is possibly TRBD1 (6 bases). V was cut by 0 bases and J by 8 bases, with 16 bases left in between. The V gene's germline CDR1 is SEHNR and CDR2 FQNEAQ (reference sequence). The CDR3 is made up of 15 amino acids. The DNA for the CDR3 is TGTGCCAGCAGCTTAGCGAATGCAGGGGTCCAGGGCTACACCTTC. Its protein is CASSLANAGVQGYTF. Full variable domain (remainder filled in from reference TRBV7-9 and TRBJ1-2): DTGVSQNPRHKITKRGQNVTFRCDPISEHNRLYWYRQTLGQGPEFLTYFQNEAQLEKSRLLSDRFSAERPKGSFSTLEIQRTEQGDSAMYLCASSLANAGVQGYTFGSGTRLTVV.